The 4 T cell receptor beta chains in this list originate from one sample, sequenced in a study of Graves' ophthalmopathy and Graves' hyperthyroidism (dated by TCRdb to 2016 to 2019). Sequencing was carried out with an Illumina HiSeq 2000. For repertoire sequencing, TCR beta CDR3 regions were amplified from RNA transcripts. The first round of RT-PCR was done with HTBI primers and the Qiagen OneStep RT-PCR kit, and was followed by a second round of multiplex PCR, then size selection and purification. The raw public data were reprocessed by TCRdb itself: fastp quality trimming at Q25, MiXCR clonotype calling, in-frame beta chains only. Rows are unified per CDR3 protein, each entry keeping the most common DNA and genes. This sample comprises hundreds of thousands of distinct CDR3 sequences, under 50% of them detected only once. The ten largest clones represent about 3.3% of the sample. The specimen was peripheral blood. The source of these receptors is an adult man with Graves' ophthalmopathy.

The table lists this clonotype with a few counts. The CDR3 region has the DNA TGCGCCAGCAGCTTGGGGACAGACGACGGCAATCAGCCCCAGCATTTT. Translation: CASSLGTDDGNQPQHF. V gene TRBV5-1 combines with J gene TRBJ1-5; D is perhaps TRBD1 (6 bases). Germline V gives CDR1 SGHRS, CDR2 YFSETQ. The CDR3 loop spans 16 amino acids. V lost 0 bases to trimming and J lost 2 bases, with 12 bases between them.

This clonotype was seen a handful of times. This chain links TRBV7-2 with TRBJ2-2; D remains unclear. CDR3 length: 14 residues. Germline V gene lookup returns CDR1 SGHTA and CDR2 FQGNSA. The ends were cut back, 6 bases at V and 1 base at J, with 9 bases in the middle. CDR3 protein: CASSRLLNTGELFF. For the CDR3, the DNA is TGTGCCAGCAGTAGACTTCTGAACACCGGGGAGCTGTTTTTT.

This clonotype was counted many times. The rearrangement links TRBV29-1 to TRBJ1-2, with D hard to call. V lost 1 base, J lost 8 bases, and 11 bases lay in between. The CDR3 consists of 12 residues. CDR1 SQVTM and CDR2 ANQGSEA come from the germline V gene. The CDR3 reads CSVEVSTAGYTF. As DNA, the CDR3 is TGCAGCGTTGAAGTTTCAACTGCGGGCTACACCTTC.

The chain is built from TRBV9 and TRBJ1-5; D not certain. The CDR3 length is 11 residues. Trimming cost V 3 bases and J 9 bases, with 7 bases left between them. Germline CDR1 and CDR2: SGDLS and YYNGEE. The CDR3, as DNA: TGTGCCAGCAGCGCATCCGGGCCCCAGCATTTT. Protein: CASSASGPQHF.